The 20 T cell receptor beta chains below come from one sample, sequenced in a study of shared clonotypes between healthy human individuals. CD8 cells regarded as naive lacked CD45RO, were positively chosen for CCR7, and omitted terminally differentiated effector memory CD45RA+ cells. Here immunoSEQ multiplex PCR was the method, and the copy in TCRdb shows in-frame clones only, minus some. Of about 2.1 million clones listed, under 95% were seen once; the top ten hold under 2%. Sequencing was performed on naive CD8+ T cells from PBMCs. The receptors stem from a man aged 18-30 years in good health. Some clones in this sample may be carry-over from other donors' samples.

This chain uses TRBV28 with TRBJ1-2; D possibly corresponds to TRBD1 (6 bases). V gave up 2 bases and J gave up 7 bases, with 11 bases separating them. Looked up from germline, CDR1 is MDHEN and CDR2 is SYDVKM. The CDR3 sequence is 13 residues long. In nucleotides, the CDR3 is TGTGCCAGCAGTTTAGCCAGGGGATTTGGCTACACCTTC. Amino acids: CASSLARGFGYTF.

This CDR3 reads CASSFGVSNGYTF. The CDR3 DNA reads TGTGCCAGCAGTTTCGGGGTTTCCAATGGCTACACCTTC. This chain connects TRBV27 to TRBJ1-2, with D uncertain. CDR3 length equals 13 residues. Trimming cost V 3 bases and J 6 bases, with 11 bases left between them. Germline V CDR1 and CDR2: MNHEY, SMNVEV (reference sequence).

The chain combines TRBV29-1 with TRBJ1-1, with D possibly matching TRBD1 (6 bases). This CDR3 region has 13 residues. The germline V gene has CDR1 SQVTM and CDR2 ANQGSEA. Trimming removed 8 bases from V and 5 bases from J, with 18 bases in between. The CDR3 spells CSSRWGRGTEAFF. CDR3 DNA sequence: TGCAGCTCCAGGTGGGGGCGTGGGACTGAAGCTTTCTTT.

This chain connects TRBV27 to TRBJ2-1, with TRBD2 as a possible D gene (6 bases). The CDR3 is 16 amino acids. Trimming took off 4 bases at V and 0 bases at J, with 13 bases between the two ends. Germline V lookup: CDR1 MNHEY, CDR2 SMNVEV (reference sequence). The CDR3 sequence: CASSSPGAGSYNEQFF. The CDR3 coding sequence is TGTGCCAGCAGTTCCCCGGGAGCGGGCTCCTACAATGAGCAGTTCTTC.

This clone was seen a single time. The rearrangement joins TRBV2 to TRBJ1-4; 7 bases line up with TRBD1. J was trimmed by 6 bases and V by 6 bases; bases with no gene match: 7. The CDR3 contains 14 residues. The germline V gene has CDR1 SNHLY and CDR2 FYNNEI. DNA for the CDR3: TGTGCCAGCAGAGACAGGGAGAACGATGAAAAACTGTTTTTT. This codes for CASRDRENDEKLFF.

The rearrangement links TRBV28 to TRBJ1-3; no clear D gene. V dropped 2 bases and J dropped 6 bases, with 14 bases sitting between them. Germline V gene lookup returns CDR1 MDHEN and CDR2 SYDVKM. The CDR3 has 15 residues. Written as DNA, the CDR3 is TGTGCCAGCAGTTTAAGGAGGGAAAGGAAAAACACCATATATTTT. This codes for CASSLRRERKNTIYF.

The V and J genes are TRBV5-1 and TRBJ2-7; TRBD2 aligns across 13 bases. CDR1 is SGHRS and CDR2 is YFSETQ in the germline V gene. The CDR3 is made up of 17 amino acids. Germline trimming cut 3 bases from V and 4 bases from J; bases unmatched to any gene: 10. CDR3 sequence: CASSYNPGTSGNYEQYF. The CDR3 nucleotides read TGCGCCAGCAGCTACAACCCTGGGACTAGCGGGAATTACGAGCAGTACTTC. Based on the CDR3 plus reference TRBV5-1 and TRBJ2-7, the full variable domain is KAGVTQTPRYLIKTRGQQVTLSCSPISGHRSVSWYQQTPGQGLQFLFEYFSETQRNKGNFPGRFSGRQFSNSRSEMNVSTLELGDSALYLCASSYNPGTSGNYEQYFGPGTRLTVT.

The chain employs TRBV7-9 and TRBJ1-5, with D unclear. Germline V gives CDR1 SEHNR, CDR2 FQNEAQ (reference sequence). This CDR3 region has 12 residues. With 9 bases removed from V and 0 bases from J, the gap between germline ends came to 6 bases. CDR3 in DNA: TGTGCCAGTACGTATAGCAATCAGCCCCAGCATTTT. Amino acid sequence: CASTYSNQPQHF.

V usage is TRBV6-1 and J usage is TRBJ1-5, with TRBD1 matching over 7 bases. Germline CDR1 reads MNHNS; CDR2 reads SASEGT. This CDR3 spans 15 amino acids. J was trimmed by 0 bases and V by 8 bases; bases with no gene match: 7. DNA of the CDR3: TGTGCCAGCGGGGACAGCCACTATAGCAATCAGCCCCAGCATTTT. Translated: CASGDSHYSNQPQHF.

The V call is TRBV10-3, the J call TRBJ1-1; D may be TRBD1 (6 bases). Trimming shortened V by 3 bases and J by 0 bases, and 14 bases separated the two germline ends. This CDR3 has 16 residues. Germline lookup yields CDR1 ENHRY and CDR2 SYGVKD. CDR3 coding DNA: TGTGCCATCAGTGACCAGGACAGACAAATGAACACTGAAGCTTTCTTT. It translates to CAISDQDRQMNTEAFF.

The J gene is TRBJ1-1, the V gene TRBV28, with unresolved D. V was cut by 10 bases and J by 2 bases, with 8 bases left in between. CDR3 length: 11 residues. From germline, CDR1 is MDHEN and CDR2 SYDVKM. Here the CDR3 DNA reads TGTGCCATGTGGGGAAACACTGAAGCTTTCTTT. Residues: CAMWGNTEAFF.

The chain carries TRBV30 and TRBJ2-7, with 7 bases matching TRBD2. The germline CDR1 and CDR2 sequences are GTSNPN and SVGIG (reference sequence). The CDR3 is 13 amino acids. The junction had 5 bases not matched to a gene; V was cut back by 4 bases and J by 2 bases. CDR3 nucleotide sequence: TGTGCCTGGACTAGCGGAAATACCTACGAGCAGTACTTC. This encodes CAWTSGNTYEQYF.

V gene TRBV7-9 combines with J gene TRBJ2-2, with 9 bases aligning to TRBD2. J was trimmed by 7 bases and V by 6 bases; bases with no gene match: 6. Germline values: CDR1 SEHNR, CDR2 FQNEAQ (reference sequence). The CDR3 is 14 residues long. The CDR3 nucleotides are TGTGCCAGCAGGGGACTAGCTCTACACGGGGAGCTGTTTTTT. This gives the protein CASRGLALHGELFF.

The V call is TRBV5-8, the J call TRBJ1-3; TRBD1 agrees at 11 bases. Per the germline V gene, CDR1 is SGHTS and CDR2 is YDEGEE. The V and J ends lost 5 bases and 4 bases, in that order; junction bases with no gene match: 2. The CDR3 covers 14 residues. Here the CDR3 DNA reads TGTGCCAGCAGGGACAGGGGGCCGGGAAACACCATATATTTT. This encodes CASRDRGPGNTIYF.

DNA of the CDR3: TGTGCCAGCAGCTGGGGCGGGACCCAGTACTTC. Translated: CASSWGGTQYF. V is TRBV14 and J is TRBJ2-5; TRBD1 might be the D (5 bases). V shed 5 bases and J shed 7 bases, with 8 bases lying between them. CDR1 is SGHDN, CDR2 FVKESK, per germline. CDR3 length: 11 amino acids.

The chain couples TRBV9 to TRBJ2-7, with 8 bases identical to TRBD1. Germline CDR1 reads SGDLS; CDR2 reads YYNGEE. V lost 4 bases to trimming and J lost 5 bases; unmatched junction nucleotides: 14. The CDR3 length is 16 residues. The CDR3 DNA reads as TGTGCCAGCAGCCCAACCCCGGACAGGGTTGGACACGAGCAGTACTTC. Encoded protein: CASSPTPDRVGHEQYF.

The V and J genes are TRBV19 and TRBJ2-3, with D perhaps TRBD1 or TRBD2 (5 bases each). The CDR3 spans 17 residues. The V gene lost 3 bases and the J gene lost 5 bases, with 21 bases spanning the gap. In germline, CDR1 is LNHDA, CDR2 SQIVND (reference sequence). CDR3 sequence (DNA): TGTGCCAGTAGTATTGATCCAGTTGAGGGGTTAAGAGATACGCAGTATTTT. Translated: CASSIDPVEGLRDTQYF.

The genes are TRBV27 and TRBJ1-2; 8 bases are shared with TRBD1. CDR1 is MNHEY and CDR2 is SMNVEV in the germline V gene (reference sequence). This CDR3 contains 15 residues. Trimming took 8 bases from V and 5 from J; bases not matched to a gene: 13. The CDR3 bases are TGTGCCAGCCGTCCTGGACAGGGAGTTTTTTATGGCTACACCTTC. Protein sequence: CASRPGQGVFYGYTF.

This rearrangement joins TRBV5-1 to TRBJ1-1; TRBD1 might be the D (6 bases). The CDR3 contains 14 residues. Looked up from germline, CDR1 is SGHRS and CDR2 is YFSETQ. V was trimmed by 2 bases and J by 3 bases, leaving 11 bases between them. CDR3 sequence reads: CASSFRGSDTEAFF. CDR3 nucleotides: TGCGCCAGCAGCTTCAGGGGCTCGGACACTGAAGCTTTCTTT.

CDR3 sequence: CASSLRGLGKTQYF. The CDR3 nucleotides read TGTGCCAGCAGCCTCAGGGGGCTGGGGAAGACCCAGTACTTC. The chain is built from TRBV4-2 and TRBJ2-5; 8 bases match TRBD1. Germline V gene data show CDR1 as LGHNA and CDR2 as YNFKEQ. V shed 4 bases, J shed 6 bases, and the junction held 7 bases outside the gene matches. The CDR3 has 14 residues.